This T cell receptor (beta chain) was identified in a study of cytomegalovirus exposure and HLA in healthy donors (dated by TCRdb to about 2017). For the study in its entirety: In an earlier analysis of about 560 of the donors, approximately 300 Gb of sequence data and 90 million to 120 million unique TCR beta sequences from roughly 200 million T cells were reported. About 320 gigabases of sequencing data and roughly 90 million unique TCR sequences were included in an early release covering about 620 HLA-typed donors. The genetic ancestry cluster associated with self-reported Caucasian donors included about four fifths of the roughly 390 genotyped donors. The study was designed to test whether signatures of past pathogen exposure could be identified by cataloging public T cell receptors. Using immunosequencing, the study profiled T cell repertoires from 500 to 800 subjects and related those repertoires to cytomegalovirus serostatus. A separate validation cohort of 100 to 150 different subjects was used in addition to the approximately 700-subject first cohort. To predict cytomegalovirus infection status, the study brought together high-throughput TCR immunosequencing, statistical association of individual TCRs with disease status, and machine learning. To study patterns of TCR occurrence, a later analysis re-analyzed previously published TCR beta repertoires from 600 to 750 donors and added high-resolution HLA genotyping. The later analysis used no new phenotypic data to find candidate immune exposures, relying instead on TCR beta sequences and their occurrence across donors. An earlier analysis of a few hundred of the donors applied high-throughput TCR beta sequencing to assess whether each TCR beta V gene segment acted as functional or pseudogenic. Donor age, sex, ethnicity and CMV serostatus were compiled alongside the repertoire data. A later genetic analysis took genome-wide SNP genotypes for about 55% of the 666 donors and used that subset as a discovery cohort. All discovery cohort repertoires had been generated using a single sequencing platform. HLA typing covered class I and class II loci at four-digit resolution. Typing coverage varied by locus: roughly 629-640 donors for A, B, C, DRB1 and DQB1; more than 500 for DQA1; approximately 570 for DPA1; roughly 450 for DPB1. Because of strong linkage in the cohort, 4 to 6 DR-DQ haplotypes were treated as single units for association and clustering. Among 300 to 500 genotyped donors of the cohort, an average of around 220,000 unique TCR beta nucleotide sequences was sequenced per donor, of which about 18% were non-productive. General findings and caveats noted by the study authors: When HLA alleles, especially DR and DQ, strongly co-occurred, attributing TCR associations to individual alleles was difficult. A later analysis found that most CMV-associated TCR beta chains appeared HLA-restricted, with HLA associations seemingly driven largely by CMV exposure. In a later analysis, HLA-associated TCR beta chains were found to be more clonally expanded and to have lower generation probabilities than equally common non-associated chains. In a later genetic analysis, fewer N-insertions in productive TCRs were reported among donors in an Asian-associated ancestry cluster than the approximately 710-donor mean. In vitro tests confirmed that three of the cytomegalovirus-associated TCR beta chains recognize cytomegalovirus antigens. In a later analysis, several top co-occurrence clusters were reported to appear linked to parvovirus B19, influenza, CMV and Epstein-Barr virus. Because the 87-base-pair reads could not distinguish some IMGT-functional V segments, including TRBV6-2 and TRBV6-3, those segments were excluded. A later genetic analysis associated a missense DCLRE1C variant with V-gene and J-gene trimming of TCR beta chains, and an independent cohort replicated the association. The only immune exposure information available for the cohort was CMV serostatus. A group of highly shared sequence variants was considered likely to be a technical artifact of the sequencing pipeline. Broadly in line with IMGT annotations, most TCR beta V segments showed up in productive rearrangements about 87% or about 30% of the time in an earlier analysis of 450 to 750 of the donors. Because HLA typing was unavailable for some donors at each locus, only the typed subset was used in association tests. The classifier was reported to diagnose cytomegalovirus status with high specificity and sensitivity in both the original and validation cohorts. Because counts were too low, roughly 16 rarely observed V segments, including chromosome 9 orphons, were excluded from the earlier analysis of about 500 of the donors. In a later analysis, TCR association rates were found to vary across HLA loci, with the most associated TCRs seen for DRB1 alleles and the fewest for HLA-C alleles. It was suggested by the authors that the approach could potentially be generalized to other disease states and immunological phenotypes. Most TCR sequences were observed very rarely across donors, whereas some public TCRs were present in many individuals. Linkage disequilibrium might explain the correlated functional status among segregating V segments, but an unknown experimental factor could not be ruled out. A further reported finding was that TCR beta sequences accurately predicted the HLA-A and HLA-B alleles for most subjects in the first cohort. The study gave a list of under 200 TCR beta chains associated with cytomegalovirus. In this cohort, only TCR beta chains were sequenced, and detectable features were limited by the absence of alpha or paired-chain data. Specific HLA alleles were associated with around 18,000 TCR beta sequences at a false discovery rate of 0.05 in a later analysis. Roughly uniform sequencing depth across donors was assumed in presence/absence analyses, although this assumption may not hold.

V was cut back by 0 bases and J by 4 bases, leaving a gap of 9 bases between them. The CDR3 has 14 amino acids, counting the end cysteine and phenylalanine. Just the 42-base CDR3 DNA is kept, in frame starting at base 1. CDR1 and CDR2 are drawn from the germline V gene (reference sequence): SEHNR, FQNEAQ. The cohort consisted of more than 650 healthy bone marrow donors. At the time of sampling, all cohort members were nominally healthy, though unrecorded immune exposures were likely present. The donor tested CMV seropositive, placing the donor among the 290 or so seropositive members of the cohort. A peripheral blood sample was collected from each donor, and TCR beta sequencing was performed on peripheral blood mononuclear cells. The Qiagen DNeasy Blood Extraction Kit was used to extract genomic DNA from the blood cell samples. The method was the immunoSEQ multiplex PCR assay. For the multiplex PCR, a mixture combining 60 forward primers for TCR Vbeta segments and 13 reverse primers for TCR Jbeta segments was used. Amplification of the CDR3 region of rearranged TCR beta genes was performed with a multiplex PCR assay on genomic DNA. On the Illumina HiSeq System, the amplified TCR beta libraries were sequenced as 87-base-pair reads. Per the original workflow: Across the 670 or so repertoires, a later analysis counted 75 million to 90 million unique TCR beta chains, approximately 12 million of which were shared by at least two donors. Raw reads were error-corrected and collapsed into unique sequences with a nearest-neighbor algorithm that merged closely related sequences to remove PCR and sequencing errors. Alignment of CDR3 sequences to IMGT reference sequences was used to assign V, D and J gene segments. For a sequence to be retained, a match of at least six nucleotides to both a V gene segment and a J gene segment was required. Rearrangements were called productive when the CDR3 lacked stop codons and stayed in frame with V and J; all others were non-productive. CDR3 was defined by IMGT convention, running from the second conserved V-encoded cysteine to the conserved J-encoded phenylalanine. The earlier analysis of about 560 of the donors excluded any sequence lacking an unambiguous match to a single V gene segment. An earlier analysis of 587 of the donors called V segments functional above 56.7% productive rearrangements and segregating when the between-donor standard deviation exceeded 5%. A statistical classification framework was developed to diagnose cytomegalovirus status using the catalog of TCR beta chain sequences. A later analysis assigned V and J genes by comparing TCR nucleotide sequences with IMGT/GENE-DB human TR gene sequences. Using the TCRdist pipeline, a later analysis assigned CDR3 sequences along with most-parsimonious VDJ recombination scenarios. In a later analysis, each TCR beta chain was defined by its CDR3 amino acid sequence together with its V-gene family, and reads lacking a unique V-gene family were excluded. A later analysis removed 592 highly shared, low-generation-probability nucleotide sequences to deal with suspected cross-contamination and a sequencing artifact. For each public chain, a later analysis derived a clonal expansion index from normalized ranks of inferred template counts within each repertoire. A later analysis computed generation probabilities with a VDJ recombination model fitted to out-of-frame rearrangements, and checked the results against IGoR. Hypergeometric tests were used in a later analysis to score TCR-TCR, TCR-HLA and TCR-CMV co-occurrence, with a repertoire-size bias correction applied to the TCR pairs. False discovery rates were estimated in a later analysis by permuting HLA or CMV assignments 20 times. In a later analysis, co-occurring TCRs were grouped with DBSCAN, and TCRdist sequence similarity was added when clustering was performed within HLA-allele-positive subsets. Repertoires with fewer than 30,000 or more than 120,000 public chains were left out of co-occurrence clustering, as were about five repertoires with anomalous nucleotide sharing. Not all clones reach the TCRdb copy of this immuneACCESS table, which keeps in-frame sequences only. Checked studies attribute under half of the gap to unresolved V genes and leave the rest unexplained. From that table come the V and J calls and clone size; the DNA was used to work out D and trimming. The sample has about 130,000 clones on record, approximately 70% of them singletons. Jointly, the top ten make up 2% to 3% of the sample.

This clone was recorded a few times. Its antigen has not been determined. Base qualities are not provided; no much larger clone lies one nucleotide away. This clonotype was obtained from a woman aged 60 to 75 in good health and CMV-seropositive. The material sequenced was PBMCs. The V gene is TRBV7-9 and the J gene is TRBJ1-2; the D gene is perhaps TRBD1, from 5 matching bases. The CDR3 protein is CASSLAFGGYGYTF. The nucleotides read TGTGCCAGCAGCTTAGCGTTCGGGGGCTATGGCTACACCTTC. With all but the CDR3 taken from the reference TRBV7-9 and TRBJ1-2 genes, the full variable domain is: DTGVSQNPRHKITKRGQNVTFRCDPISEHNRLYWYRQTLGQGPEFLTYFQNEAQLEKSRLLSDRFSAERPKGSFSTLEIQRTEQGDSAMYLCASSLAFGGYGYTFGSGTRLTVV.